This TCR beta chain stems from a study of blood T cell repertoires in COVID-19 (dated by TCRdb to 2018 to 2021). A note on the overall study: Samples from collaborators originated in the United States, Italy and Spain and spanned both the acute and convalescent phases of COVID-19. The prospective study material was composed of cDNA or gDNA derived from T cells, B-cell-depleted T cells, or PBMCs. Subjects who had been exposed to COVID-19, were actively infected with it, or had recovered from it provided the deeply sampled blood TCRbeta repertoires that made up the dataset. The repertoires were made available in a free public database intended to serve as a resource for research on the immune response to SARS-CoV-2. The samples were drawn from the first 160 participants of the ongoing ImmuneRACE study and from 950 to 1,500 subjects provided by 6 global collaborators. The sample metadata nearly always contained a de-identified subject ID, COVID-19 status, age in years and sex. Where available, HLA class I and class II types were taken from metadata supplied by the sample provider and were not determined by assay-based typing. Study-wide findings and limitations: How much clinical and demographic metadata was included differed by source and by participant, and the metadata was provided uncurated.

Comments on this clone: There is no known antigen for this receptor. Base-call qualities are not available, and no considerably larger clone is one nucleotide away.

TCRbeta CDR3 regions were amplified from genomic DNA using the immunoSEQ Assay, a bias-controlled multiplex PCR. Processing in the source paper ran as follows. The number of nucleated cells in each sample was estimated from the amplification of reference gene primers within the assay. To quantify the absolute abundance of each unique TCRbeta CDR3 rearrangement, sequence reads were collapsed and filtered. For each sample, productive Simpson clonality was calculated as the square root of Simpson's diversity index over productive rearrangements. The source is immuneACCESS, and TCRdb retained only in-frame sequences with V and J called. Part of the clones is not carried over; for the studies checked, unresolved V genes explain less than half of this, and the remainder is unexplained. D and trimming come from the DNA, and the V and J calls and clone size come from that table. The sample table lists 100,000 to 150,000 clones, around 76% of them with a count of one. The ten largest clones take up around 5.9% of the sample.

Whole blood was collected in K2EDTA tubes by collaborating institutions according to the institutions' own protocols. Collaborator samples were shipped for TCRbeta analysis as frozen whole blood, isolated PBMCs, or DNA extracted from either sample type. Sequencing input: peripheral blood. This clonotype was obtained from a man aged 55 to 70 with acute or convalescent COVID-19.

The CDR3 protein: CASSSNEQFF. The bases are TGTGCCAGCAGCTCGAATGAGCAGTTCTTC. The chain is made from TRBV7-8 and TRBJ2-1, with the D gene too uncertain to name. The germline ends are 2 bases apart after V is trimmed by 4 bases and J by 7 bases. Its CDR3 holds 10 amino acids, cysteine through phenylalanine. Left in the record is the CDR3 DNA by itself, 30 bases read in frame from the first base. In the germline V gene, CDR1 corresponds to SGHVS and CDR2 to FQNEAQ.